The 14 T cell receptor beta chains below all came from one sample that was sequenced in a study of blood T cell repertoires in COVID-19. The assay was immunoSEQ multiplex PCR, and TCRdb's table has in-frame clones only and misses some. The sample contains some 97,000 clones, about 80% of which appear only once. The specimen sequenced was peripheral blood. Source of these receptors: a woman between 70 and 85 years old with acute or convalescent COVID-19.

CDR3 DNA sequence: TGTGCCAGCAGTCGGACAGGGGCCGGAAACACCATATATTTT. This codes for CASSRTGAGNTIYF. The chain carries TRBV28 and TRBJ1-3; 9 nucleotides agree with TRBD1. In germline, CDR1 is MDHEN, CDR2 SYDVKM. The CDR3 is made up of 14 amino acids. The V gene end was trimmed by 5 bases and the J gene end by 4 bases; junction bases not matched to a gene: 3. Full variable domain (outside the CDR3, taken from reference TRBV28 and TRBJ1-3): DVKVTQSSRYLVKRTGEKVFLECVQDMDHENMFWYRQDPGLGLRLIYFSYDVKMKEKGDIPEGYSVSREKKERFSLILESASTNQTSMYLCASSRTGAGNTIYFGEGSWLTVV.

This chain connects TRBV9 to TRBJ1-3; 9 bases are shared with TRBD1. The germline V gene has CDR1 SGDLS and CDR2 YYNGEE. V lost 2 bases, J lost 8 bases, and 11 bases stayed unmatched. CDR3 length equals 16 residues. CDR3: CASSVGTGLIGDTIYF. In DNA, the CDR3 is TGTGCCAGCAGCGTCGGGACAGGGTTGATAGGGGACACCATATATTTT.

This clone was observed a few times. The rearrangement joins TRBV7-8 to TRBJ2-1; 8 bases agree with TRBD1. This CDR3 spans 17 amino acids. Germline values: CDR1 SGHVS, CDR2 FQNEAQ. V shed 4 bases and J 7 bases; nucleotides not matched to a gene: 15. Here the CDR3 reads CASSSIGGQGVGNEQFF. As DNA, the CDR3 is TGTGCCAGCAGCTCAATAGGTGGACAGGGAGTAGGAAATGAGCAGTTCTTC.

The chain links TRBV28 to TRBJ1-5; TRBD1 might be the D (6 bases). The CDR3 sequence is 13 residues long. Germline-derived CDR1 and CDR2 are MDHEN and SYDVKM. V lost 5 bases and J 2 bases, leaving 7 bases between the germline ends. The CDR3, as DNA: TGTGCCAGCAGTAACAGGGGCAATCAGCCCCAGCATTTT. Translated, it gives CASSNRGNQPQHF.

The chain recombines TRBV6-5 with TRBJ2-7, with D hard to call. V was pared by 7 bases and J by 0 bases, with 13 bases between. The CDR3 runs to 14 residues. Germline CDR1 and CDR2: MNHEY and SVGAGI. In DNA, the CDR3 is TGTGCCAGCATGACGGGTCTCAGCTCCTACGAGCAGTACTTC. Protein product: CASMTGLSSYEQYF.

The V and J genes are TRBV7-3 and TRBJ2-3; 12 nucleotides align to TRBD2. The CDR3 runs 16 residues. V shed 5 bases, J shed 4 bases, and the junction held 7 bases outside the gene matches. In germline, CDR1 is SGHTA, CDR2 FQGTGA. The CDR3 is CASSPPTSGGSDTQYF. CDR3 DNA: TGTGCCAGCAGCCCCCCGACTAGCGGGGGTTCAGATACGCAGTATTTT. Full variable domain (missing parts from reference TRBV7-3 and TRBJ2-3): GAGVSQTPSNKVTEKGKYVELRCDPISGHTALYWYRQSLGQGPEFLIYFQGTGAADDSGLPNDRFFAVRPEGSVSTLKIQRTERGDSAVYLCASSPPTSGGSDTQYFGPGTRLTVL.

This clone was recorded a few times. The rearrangement links TRBV19 to TRBJ2-7, with 8 bases lining up with TRBD1. Germline CDR1 is LNHDA and CDR2 is SQIVND (reference sequence). The CDR3 covers 15 residues. V lost 5 bases, J lost 0 bases, and 6 bases stayed unmatched. This CDR3 reads CASSPRTGISYEQYF. The CDR3, as DNA: TGTGCCAGTAGTCCTCGGACAGGGATCTCCTACGAGCAGTACTTC.

This chain uses TRBV3-1 (or the pseudogene TRBV3-2) with TRBJ1-1, with TRBD1 matching over 9 bases. The CDR3 covers 14 residues. Per the germline V gene, CDR1 is LGHDT and CDR2 is YNNKEL (reference sequence). Losses at the gene ends were 5 bases for V and 6 bases for J; bases not matched to a gene: 7. The CDR3 reads CASSGRDRVPEAFF. In DNA, the CDR3 is TGTGCCAGCAGCGGCCGGGACAGGGTCCCTGAAGCTTTCTTT.

The chain carries TRBV2 and TRBJ2-1, with 8 bases that match TRBD2. From germline, CDR1 is SNHLY and CDR2 FYNNEI. V gave up 5 bases and J gave up 4 bases; unmatched junction bases: 7. The CDR3 contains 15 residues. CDR3 amino acids: CASSRETSDYNEQFF. The CDR3 DNA reads as TGTGCCAGCAGTCGGGAGACTAGCGATTACAATGAGCAGTTCTTC.

The rearrangement links TRBV2 to TRBJ2-6, with 9 bases fitting TRBD1. The ends lost 6 bases at V and 0 bases at J; junction bases unmatched: 9. The germline V gene has CDR1 SNHLY and CDR2 FYNNEI. The CDR3 runs 18 residues. DNA of the CDR3: TGTGCCAGCAGGGCGACAGGGGGTTCACACTCTGGGGCCAACGTCCTGACTTTC. Encoded protein: CASRATGGSHSGANVLTF.

V is TRBV23-1 and J is TRBJ1-2, with 11 bases fitting TRBD1. TRBV23-1 is designated an ORF whose function remains uncertain. This CDR3 spans 20 amino acids. With 0 bases clipped from V and 3 bases from J, the junction kept 15 bases outside the gene matches. The CDR3: CASSQSSGYLGQGGYYGYTF. In nucleotides, the CDR3 is TGCGCCAGCAGTCAATCGTCCGGGTATCTGGGACAGGGGGGATACTATGGCTACACCTTC.

The chain employs TRBV6-5 and TRBJ2-2, with 10 bases that match TRBD1. Germline V gives CDR1 MNHEY, CDR2 SVGAGI. Losses at the gene ends were 6 bases for V and 7 bases for J; bases not matched to a gene: 8. The length of the CDR3 is 15 residues. As DNA, the CDR3 is TGTGCCAGCAGCTCCCGGGACAGGGGAATCGGGGAGCTGTTTTTT. This translates into CASSSRDRGIGELFF.

This clone was recorded a few times. This chain uses TRBV27 with TRBJ1-2; 9 bases agree with TRBD1. The germline V gene has CDR1 MNHEY and CDR2 SMNVEV (reference sequence). The CDR3 length is 15 residues. After removal of 6 bases from V and 4 bases from J, the junction contained 9 bases not matched to a gene. The CDR3 protein is CASRSLTGGVYGYTF. The DNA of the CDR3 is TGTGCCAGCAGATCCTTGACAGGGGGGGTCTATGGCTACACCTTC.

The V gene is TRBV7-2, the J gene TRBJ2-1, with TRBD1 matching over 8 bases. The V segment lost 0 bases and the J segment 7 bases; nucleotides outside the gene matches: 2. There are 14 residues in the CDR3. Looked up from germline, CDR1 is SGHTA and CDR2 is FQGNSA. The DNA of the CDR3 is TGTGCCAGCAGCTTAGCCCGGACAGGGAATGAGCAGTTCTTC. Translated, it gives CASSLARTGNEQFF.